These 20 T cell receptor beta chains came from one sample sequenced in a study of graft-versus-host responses after intestinal transplantation (dated by TCRdb to the early 2020s). The receptor library was made with the immunoSEQ multiplex PCR assay. Sourced from immuneACCESS, this table was stored by TCRdb with only in-frame sequences that have V and J called. A share of the clones is absent; for the studies checked, an unresolved V gene accounts for under half, and the remainder has no known explanation. The sample table lists almost 85,000 clones, roughly 91% of them with a count of one. Together, the top ten hold roughly 0.1% of the sample. What these receptors recognize is not known. The time point label, as the study defines it: cells obtained before transplantation from donor or recipient. This specimen consisted of unstimulated CD4+ T cells sorted from spleen or lymph node cells, obtained before intestinal transplant. Receptors originate from a human donor who received an intestinal transplant.

The genes are TRBV4-3 and TRBJ2-2; 9 bases match TRBD2. The CDR3 is 18 amino acids. Germline V gene lookup returns CDR1 LGHNA and CDR2 YSLEER. The V and J ends lost 4 bases and 0 bases, in that order; junction bases with no gene match: 9. CDR3 coding DNA: TGCGCCAGCAGCCGACGAGGCGGGGGGGCTTCGAACACCGGGGAGCTGTTTTTT. Its protein product is CASSRRGGGASNTGELFF.

The chain combines TRBV6-6 with TRBJ2-2; 11 positions match TRBD2. This CDR3 spans 14 amino acids. After removal of 7 bases from V and 5 bases from J, the junction contained 3 bases not matched to a gene. Germline CDR1 MNHNY, CDR2 SVGAGI (reference sequence). The CDR3 DNA reads TGTGCCAGCACCTCTAGCGGGGGGACCGGGGAGCTGTTTTTT. Residues: CASTSSGGTGELFF.

This clone has a handful of counts. This chain connects TRBV4-3 to TRBJ1-6; D unresolved. Per germline, CDR1 LGHNA and CDR2 YSLEER. The CDR3 sequence is 17 residues long. Trimming removed 0 bases at V and 4 bases at J, with 13 bases between. CDR3 nucleotide sequence: TGCGCCAGCAGCCAAGATCGCGGCAGCCCTTATAATTCACCCCTCCACTTT. Translated: CASSQDRGSPYNSPLHF.

CDR3 region: CASSYRDITRQETQYF. In DNA form, the CDR3 reads TGTGCCAGCAGTTACCGGGACATAACGAGGCAAGAGACCCAGTACTTC. This chain joins TRBV7-8 and TRBJ2-5, with TRBD1 as a possible D gene (6 bases). Trimming cost V 6 bases and J 2 bases, with 19 bases left between them. Germline V lookup: CDR1 SGHVS, CDR2 FQNEAQ. The CDR3 sequence is 16 residues long.

The V and J genes are TRBV29-1 and TRBJ2-3; TRBD2 aligns across 14 bases. CDR3 length: 13 residues. Germline CDR1 reads SQVTM; CDR2 reads ANQGSEA. Trimming removed 7 bases from V and 3 bases from J; junction bases left unmatched: 0. CDR3 in amino acids: CSGTSGGTDTQYF. The CDR3 DNA follows: TGCAGCGGGACTAGCGGGGGGACAGATACGCAGTATTTT.

CDR3 loop: CASSDGDTGTSEQYF. In DNA, the CDR3 is TGCGCCAGCAGTGACGGGGACACTGGAACGAGTGAGCAGTACTTC. V gene TRBV4-3 combines with J gene TRBJ2-7; maybe TRBD1 (6 bases). The germline CDR1 and CDR2 sequences are LGHNA and YSLEER. V gave up 6 bases and J gave up 7 bases, with 22 bases separating them. The CDR3 has 15 amino acids.

The chain recombines TRBV4-3 with TRBJ2-7; 7 nucleotides match TRBD2. Germline CDR1 is LGHNA and CDR2 is YSLEER. The V segment lost 5 bases and the J segment 6 bases; nucleotides outside the gene matches: 7. The CDR3 length is 13 residues. The CDR3 region is CASSGSGAGEQYF. The CDR3 DNA is TGCGCCAGCAGCGGGAGCGGGGCAGGCGAGCAGTACTTC.

The rearrangement joins TRBV18 to TRBJ1-3, with 7 bases identical to TRBD1. The CDR3 length is 15 residues. The ends lost 4 bases at V and 4 bases at J; junction bases unmatched: 7. Germline loops: CDR1 KGHSH, CDR2 LQKENI. For the CDR3, the DNA is TGTGCCAGCTCACAAGGCCGGGACAGCGGAAACACCATATATTTT. Translation gives CASSQGRDSGNTIYF.

The chain carries TRBV2 and TRBJ2-7; TRBD2 might be the D (6 bases). Trimming took off 4 bases at V and 12 bases at J, with 16 bases between the two ends. Germline V lookup: CDR1 SNHLY, CDR2 FYNNEI. This CDR3 spans 12 amino acids. CDR3 amino acids: CASSASTTGGYF. In DNA form, the CDR3 reads TGTGCCAGCAGTGCGTCCACCACCGGGGGGTACTTC.

This chain joins TRBV9 and TRBJ1-1; D remains unclear. There are 14 residues in the CDR3. CDR1 is SGDLS and CDR2 is YYNGEE in the germline V gene. Between the trimmed V and J ends, which lost 3 bases and 1 base, there was a span of 10 bases. The CDR3 bases are TGTGCCAGCAGCGCAAGTGGGAGGAACACTGAAGCTTTCTTT. It yields the protein CASSASGRNTEAFF.

The chain is built from TRBV13 and TRBJ2-2, with 8 bases that match TRBD2. Germline CDR1 PRHDT, CDR2 FYEKMQ (reference sequence). J was trimmed by 4 bases and V by 6 bases; bases with no gene match: 10. This CDR3 spans 16 amino acids. In DNA, the CDR3 is TGTGCCAGCAGTCTCCCGGGACTAGGGGGCACCGGGGAGCTGTTTTTT. Its translation is CASSLPGLGGTGELFF.

V usage is TRBV18 and J usage is TRBJ2-7; the match to TRBD1 covers 7 bases. J gave up 2 bases and V 4 bases, and 8 bases lay outside the gene matches. Looked up from germline, CDR1 is KGHSH and CDR2 is LQKENI. This CDR3 region has 15 residues. Here the CDR3 DNA reads TGTGCCAGCTCACACGGGGACAGAGTAGCCTACGAGCAGTACTTC. Encoded protein: CASSHGDRVAYEQYF.

The chain recombines TRBV6-1 with TRBJ2-7, with D possibly being TRBD1 (6 bases). The CDR3 is 14 residues long. From germline, CDR1 is MNHNS and CDR2 SASEGT. Trimming took off 7 bases at V and 3 bases at J, with 16 bases between the two ends. CDR3 residues: CASTQAQGHYEQYF. As DNA, the CDR3 is TGTGCCAGCACCCAGGCACAGGGACACTACGAGCAGTACTTC.

V is TRBV18 and J is TRBJ2-3, with D maybe TRBD1 (6 bases). This CDR3 contains 14 residues. In germline, CDR1 is KGHSH, CDR2 LQKENI. With 3 bases removed from V and 4 bases from J, the gap between germline ends came to 11 bases. The CDR3 DNA reads as TGTGCCAGCTCACCCCTGGACAGCGCAGATACGCAGTATTTT. Translating gives CASSPLDSADTQYF. Together with reference TRBV18 and TRBJ2-3, the CDR3 gives the full variable domain: NAGVMQNPRHLVRRRGQEARLRCSPMKGHSHVYWYRQLPEEGLKFMVYLQKENIIDESGMPKERFSAEFPKEGPSILRIQQVVRGDSAAYFCASSPLDSADTQYFGPGTRLTVL.

This clone was detected only once. The rearrangement uses TRBV7-2 and TRBJ2-7; no clear D gene. The CDR3 is made up of 13 amino acids. V lost 8 bases and J 3 bases, leaving 14 bases between the germline ends. Germline V gives CDR1 SGHTA, CDR2 FQGNSA. The CDR3 nucleotides are TGTGCCAGCTCCCGAGACTTACTCTACGAGCAGTACTTC. Translating gives CASSRDLLYEQYF.

This clone was counted once. The CDR3 bases are TGTGCCAGCAGTTTGACAGGGGGAATTTCTGGAAACACCATATATTTT. It encodes CASSLTGGISGNTIYF. The rearrangement uses TRBV28 and TRBJ1-3; 9 bases agree with TRBD1. With 3 bases clipped from V and 1 base from J, the junction kept 4 bases outside the gene matches. The germline gives CDR1 MDHEN, CDR2 SYDVKM. CDR3 length: 16 amino acids.

The rearrangement links TRBV27 to TRBJ2-1, with TRBD2 identical over 13 bases. Germline V gene lookup returns CDR1 MNHEY and CDR2 SMNVEV (reference sequence). The CDR3 loop spans 13 amino acids. The CDR3 nucleotides read TGTGCTACCAGACTAGCGGGGGGTATTGAGCAGTTCTTC. The encoded protein is CATRLAGGIEQFF.

As DNA, the CDR3 is TGTGCCAGCAGCTTAGGCGCGGGGGTTACAGATACGCAGTATTTT. The encoded protein is CASSLGAGVTDTQYF. The rearrangement uses TRBV7-2 and TRBJ2-3, with 7 positions matching TRBD2. The germline gives CDR1 SGHTA, CDR2 FQGNSA. J gave up 3 bases and V 1 base, and 4 bases lay outside the gene matches. The CDR3 covers 15 residues.

In nucleotides, the CDR3 is TGTGCCAGCAGCGGCGGGAACTATGGCTACACCTTC. It is translated as CASSGGNYGYTF. J is TRBJ1-2 and V is TRBV11-3, with D hard to call. CDR1 is SGHNT and CDR2 is YENEEA in the germline V gene. Trimming cost V 5 bases and J 2 bases, with 6 bases left between them. This CDR3 has 12 amino acids.

This clone was observed once. The J gene is TRBJ2-5, the V gene TRBV4-3; D possibly corresponds to TRBD1 (6 bases). The DNA end is more similar to TRBJ2-7, so the J call may be wrong. The length of the CDR3 is 15 residues. Germline lookup yields CDR1 LGHNA and CDR2 YSLEER. The CDR3: CASSQVGKGVHEQYF. Written as DNA, the CDR3 is TGCGCCAGCAGCCAAGTGGGGAAGGGGGTTCACGAGCAGTACTTC.